The following is a T cell receptor (beta chain) sequence with its context. Its antigen is unidentified. The sample is drawn from a study of Ad26.COV2.S vaccination and SARS-CoV-2 variants. Study in general: Donor allocation was to the COV1001 Ad26.COV2.S trial arm. Ad26.COV2.S shots went into the muscle once or twice, 56 days apart. Overall study findings and caveats: Participants given vaccine showed non-spike TCR breadth similar to that of placebo recipients.

Assay: immunoSEQ multiplex PCR; the TCRdb copy retains only in-frame clones and omits some. The sample holds around 300,000 clones; approximately 86% are singletons and the top ten take about 11%. This CDR3 has 16 amino acids. Germline V gene lookup returns CDR1 SGHAT and CDR2 FQNNGV. The junction had 10 bases not matched to a gene; V was cut back by 3 bases and J by 2 bases. Treatment given: 15 to 20 received Ad26.COV2.S at low or high dose, single or two shots; 5 received placebo; per-sample allocation not given. Day 63 after the first injection of vaccine or placebo was the sampling time. The sample in question was peripheral blood, obtained in a trial of Ad26.COV2.S vaccine versus placebo. The receptor was derived from a person between 18 and 59 years old who received the Ad26.COV2.S COVID-19 vaccine or a placebo. The gene calls are TRBV11-2 and TRBJ2-7, with TRBD2 matching over 7 bases. CDR3 nucleotide sequence: TGTGCCAGCAGCTTGGGGAGGGGCCGCCTCACCTACGAGCAGTACTTC. Its protein product is CASSLGRGRLTYEQYF.